What follows are 28 T cell receptor beta chains derived from one specimen sequenced in a study of T-cell reconstitution after alpha-beta-depleted transplantation in children. Preparation of the TCRbeta library was carried out with unique molecular identifiers. TCRdb analysed the PCR reads with MiXCR anew, one entry per CDR3 protein. The data show a few hundred thousand distinct CDR3 sequences, approximately 9.7% seen once. Source: PBMCs from the stem cell graft donor, taken from the stem cell graft. The receptors shown here come from a human donor who donated a stem cell graft to a child with SCID.

This clonotype was counted many times. The rearrangement links TRBV7-2 to TRBJ1-2; 7 bases match TRBD1. This CDR3 comprises 16 residues. J lost 4 bases, V lost 5 bases, and 13 bases had no gene match. CDR1 SGHTA and CDR2 FQGNSA come from the germline V gene. Written as DNA, the CDR3 is TGTGCCAGCAGCGGAAGACAGGGTCGGGGACTCTATGGCTACACCTTC. Its protein is CASSGRQGRGLYGYTF.

This clonotype has ten or more counts. V and J are TRBV18 and TRBJ2-7, with 8 bases identical to TRBD1. V was pared by 2 bases and J by 5 bases, with 11 bases of the junction left unmatched. The CDR3 is 16 amino acids. Germline V gene sequence: CDR1 KGHSH, CDR2 LQKENI. CDR3 residues: CASSPSKGQAPNEQYF. Here the CDR3 DNA reads TGTGCCAGCTCACCATCTAAGGGACAGGCACCCAACGAGCAGTACTTC.

For this clonotype: A much larger clone is a single base away; this may be a read error. The V and J genes are TRBV5-1 and TRBJ1-5; D unclear. Germline lookup yields CDR1 SGHRS and CDR2 YFSETQ. This CDR3 region has 13 residues. The V end was cut by 2 bases, the J end by 12 bases, with 15 bases between. The CDR3 DNA sequence: TGCGCCAGCAGCTTAGGCCCCCAGCGGGTCCAGCATTTT. This sequence encodes CASSLGPQRVQHF.

This clonotype has at least ten counts. The chain recombines TRBV5-1 with TRBJ2-3; no reliable D call. Germline CDR1 is SGHRS and CDR2 is YFSETQ. This CDR3 comprises 16 residues. V lost 1 base and J 0 bases, leaving 12 bases between the germline ends. This CDR3 is CASSLPIVQSTDTQYF. The CDR3 region has the DNA TGCGCCAGCAGCTTGCCGATCGTCCAAAGCACAGATACGCAGTATTTT.

This clonotype was recorded at least ten times. The V and J genes are TRBV5-5 and TRBJ2-1; 7 bases are a match to TRBD1. With 6 bases clipped from V and 9 bases from J, the junction kept 9 bases outside the gene matches. This CDR3 region has 13 residues. Germline CDR1 is SGHKS and CDR2 is YYEKEE (reference sequence). The CDR3 spells CASTWTGLSEQFF. CDR3 nucleotide sequence: TGTGCCAGCACCTGGACAGGCTTGAGTGAGCAGTTCTTC.

CDR3 region: CSAASGGQVSYNEQFF. CDR3 bases: TGCAGTGCTGCTAGCGGGGGGCAGGTCTCCTACAATGAGCAGTTCTTC. The rearrangement joins TRBV20-1 to TRBJ2-1; 11 bases fit TRBD2. V lost 5 bases, J lost 0 bases, and 6 bases stayed unmatched. Per germline, CDR1 DFQATT and CDR2 SNEGSKA (reference sequence). This CDR3 has 16 residues.

In regard to this clonotype: Relative to the germline gene, one junction end is altered; a read error may explain this. This chain connects TRBV7-2 to TRBJ2-3; possible D gene TRBD1, 6 bases. Germline V gene sequence: CDR1 SGHTA, CDR2 FQGNSA. The CDR3 is 14 residues long. The CDR3 sequence: CATTMGATPDTHYF. CDR3 coding DNA: TGTGCCACCACTATGGGGGCGACCCCAGATACGCATTATTTT.

This clonotype occurred many times. The rearrangement links TRBV20-1 to TRBJ1-6, with D maybe TRBD1 (6 bases). The CDR3 runs to 13 residues. Germline V gives CDR1 DFQATT, CDR2 SNEGSKA (reference sequence). With 3 bases removed from V and 7 bases from J, the gap between germline ends came to 10 bases. CDR3 region: CSARTGSNSPLHF. The CDR3 DNA reads TGCAGTGCTAGGACAGGTTCAAATTCACCCCTCCACTTT.

At least ten counts were recorded for this clonotype. The rearrangement joins TRBV7-9 to TRBJ2-5, with unresolved D. The CDR3 is 15 amino acids. Per the germline V gene, CDR1 is SEHNR and CDR2 is FQNEAQ (reference sequence). Trimming took 1 base from V and 2 from J, leaving 11 bases between them. The CDR3 protein is CASSLVGGQQETQYF. CDR3 coding DNA: TGTGCCAGCAGCTTAGTAGGTGGCCAACAAGAGACCCAGTACTTC. Full variable domain (remainder filled in from reference TRBV7-9 and TRBJ2-5): DTGVSQNPRHKITKRGQNVTFRCDPISEHNRLYWYRQTLGQGPEFLTYFQNEAQLEKSRLLSDRFSAERPKGSFSTLEIQRTEQGDSAMYLCASSLVGGQQETQYFGPGTRLLVL.

A note on this clonotype: This sequence may be a read error, since a much larger clone differs from it by one base. The chain uses TRBV5-6 and TRBJ1-2, with 12 bases lining up with TRBD1. V lost 4 bases to trimming and J lost 5 bases; unmatched junction nucleotides: 9. This CDR3 contains 16 residues. The V gene's germline CDR1 is SGHDT and CDR2 YYEEEE. The CDR3 DNA reads as TGTGCCAGCAGCCCCCTGGGGACAGGGGGCTGGTATGGCTACACCTTC. It encodes CASSPLGTGGWYGYTF.

This clonotype occurred many times. The chain uses TRBV4-1 and TRBJ2-4, with 8 bases identical to TRBD2. Germline loops: CDR1 MGHRA, CDR2 YSYEKL. The CDR3 contains 16 residues. V shed 1 base and J 5 bases; nucleotides not matched to a gene: 7. The CDR3 region has the DNA TGCGCCAGCAGCCAAGCAGTCGGGGGGGGGCAAAACATTCAGTACTTC. Encoded protein: CASSQAVGGGQNIQYF.

This sequence joins TRBV5-1 and TRBJ1-3, with 9 nucleotides matching TRBD1. This CDR3 has 18 amino acids. V lost 4 bases, J lost 3 bases, and 14 bases stayed unmatched. Germline V gene data show CDR1 as SGHRS and CDR2 as YFSETQ. The CDR3 loop is CASSPGQGYVPFGNTIYF. CDR3 sequence (DNA): TGCGCCAGCAGCCCGGGACAGGGCTACGTCCCGTTTGGAAACACCATATATTTT.

Many counts were recorded for this clonotype. The rearrangement joins TRBV20-1 to TRBJ2-7, with D perhaps given as TRBD1 or TRBD2 (5 bases each). The V gene lost 5 bases and the J gene lost 5 bases, with 13 bases spanning the gap. Germline V lookup: CDR1 DFQATT, CDR2 SNEGSKA (reference sequence). The CDR3 runs 12 residues. The CDR3 sequence: CSAVGPRDEQYF. Here the CDR3 DNA reads TGCAGTGCTGTGGGACCGAGGGACGAGCAGTACTTC.

Of note for this clonotype: A single base separates this from a much larger clone, so it may be a read error. Because it lacks the conserved phenylalanine or tryptophan at the end, this CDR3 is likely a read error. The gene calls are TRBV2 and TRBJ2-7, with TRBD1 identical over 9 bases. The germline V gene has CDR1 SNHLY and CDR2 FYNNEI. The V segment lost 5 bases and the J segment 3 bases; nucleotides outside the gene matches: 5. The CDR3 extends over 14 amino acids. This chain's CDR3 is CASSTGTGYYEQYL. The CDR3 region has the DNA TGTGCCAGCAGTACCGGGACAGGGTACTACGAGCAGTACTTA.

The sample holds a few counts of this clonotype. The rearrangement uses TRBV5-1 and TRBJ1-3; 8 bases fit TRBD1. The CDR3 has 17 amino acids. Germline CDR1 SGHRS, CDR2 YFSETQ. With 4 bases clipped from V and 0 bases from J, the junction kept 9 bases outside the gene matches. The CDR3 here is CASSPWTGSNSGNTIYF. The CDR3 DNA reads as TGCGCCAGCAGCCCCTGGACAGGGTCCAACTCTGGAAACACCATATATTTT.

This clonotype was found many times. This chain connects TRBV10-3 to TRBJ2-1; maybe TRBD2 (6 bases). Trimming removed 8 bases at V and 3 bases at J, with 17 bases between. The germline CDR1 and CDR2 sequences are ENHRY and SYGVKD. The CDR3 spans 15 residues. CDR3 sequence reads: CAIGFAGSLYNEQFF. The CDR3 nucleotides are TGTGCCATCGGATTTGCGGGGTCTCTCTACAATGAGCAGTTCTTC.

This clonotype was detected many times. V is TRBV24-1 and J is TRBJ1-2; no clear D gene. Germline CDR1 reads KGHDR; CDR2 reads SFDVKD. Trimming pared 1 base from V and 6 bases from J, leaving 8 bases between. The CDR3 runs 13 residues. The DNA of the CDR3 is TGTGCCACCAGTGATTTCGCGGATAATGGCTACACCTTC. As protein: CATSDFADNGYTF.

The genes are TRBV6-1 and TRBJ1-2; unclear D gene. Trimming cost V 8 bases and J 7 bases, with 11 bases left between them. This CDR3 contains 11 residues. CDR1 is MNHNS and CDR2 is SASEGT in the germline V gene. The CDR3 DNA is TGTGCCAGCCGGTGGTATGGTGGCTACACCTTC. Its translation: CASRWYGGYTF.

This clonotype was observed at least ten times. J is TRBJ1-5 and V is TRBV2; TRBD1 matches 11 bases. This CDR3 has 15 amino acids. Trimming at V came to 8 bases and at J to 5 bases, leaving 8 bases not matched to a gene. Germline loops: CDR1 SNHLY, CDR2 FYNNEI. The CDR3 here is CASRDGTGGYQPQHF. CDR3 in DNA: TGTGCCAGCCGCGACGGGACAGGGGGTTATCAGCCCCAGCATTTT.

In this sample, this clonotype turned up many times. The genes are TRBV5-6 and TRBJ2-3; D ambiguous. CDR1 and CDR2 from the germline V gene are SGHDT and YYEEEE. V was trimmed by 0 bases and J by 1 base, leaving 15 bases between them. The CDR3 totals 17 residues. The CDR3 DNA sequence: TGTGCCAGCAGCTTGGGCCCGCCTCGATCAGGCACAGATACGCAGTATTTT. The encoded protein is CASSLGPPRSGTDTQYF.

This clonotype appeared many times. The chain uses TRBV3-1 and TRBJ1-4, with D perhaps TRBD1 (6 bases). The CDR3 has 15 amino acids. Germline V lookup: CDR1 LGHDT, CDR2 YNNKEL (reference sequence). The germline V and J ends were trimmed by 0 bases and 7 bases, with 12 bases remaining between them. The CDR3 reads CASSQESGGGEKLFF. DNA of the CDR3: TGTGCCAGCAGCCAAGAATCCGGGGGCGGTGAAAAACTGTTTTTT.

The chain couples TRBV20-1 to TRBJ1-3, with D unresolved. The CDR3 is made up of 16 amino acids. Between the trimmed V and J ends, which lost 4 bases and 0 bases, there was a span of 16 bases. The V gene's germline CDR1 is DFQATT and CDR2 SNEGSKA (reference sequence). The chain's CDR3 is CSATNPGARSGNTIYF. The DNA for the CDR3 is TGCAGTGCTACGAACCCAGGAGCCCGCTCTGGAAACACCATATATTTT.

This clonotype was recorded many times. The rearrangement uses TRBV7-9 and TRBJ2-1; 7 nucleotides align to TRBD2. V was clipped by 2 bases and J by 1 base; unmatched bases: 2. The CDR3 length is 15 residues. Germline V gives CDR1 SEHNR, CDR2 FQNEAQ (reference sequence). The CDR3 nucleotides read TGTGCCAGCAGCTTATCGGGGGGATCCTACAATGAGCAGTTCTTC. This codes for CASSLSGGSYNEQFF.

This clonotype was detected ten times or more. The chain is built from TRBV20-1 and TRBJ2-3; 10 bases are a match to TRBD2. The germline V gene encodes CDR1 DFQATT and CDR2 SNEGSKA (reference sequence). After removal of 3 bases from V and 2 bases from J, the junction contained 8 bases not matched to a gene. This CDR3 region has 16 residues. As DNA, the CDR3 is TGCAGTGCTAGGGGGGCGACTAGCGGGTACACAGATACGCAGTATTTT. The encoded protein is CSARGATSGYTDTQYF.

This clonotype was counted between two and nine times. The rearrangement joins TRBV19 to TRBJ1-3; 7 bases map to TRBD1. CDR3 size: 14 residues. V lost 6 bases to trimming and J lost 2 bases; unmatched junction nucleotides: 4. CDR1 is LNHDA and CDR2 is SQIVND in the germline V gene (reference sequence). Written as DNA, the CDR3 is TGTGCCAGTAGAGGGGGCAACCCTGGAAACACCATATATTTT. Translating it yields CASRGGNPGNTIYF.

The sample holds many counts of this clonotype. The CDR3 here is CASSLIAGAQETQYF. The CDR3 nucleotides are TGCGCCAGCAGTCTCATAGCGGGGGCCCAAGAGACCCAGTACTTC. This rearrangement joins TRBV5-1 to TRBJ2-5; TRBD2 matches 9 bases. This CDR3 contains 15 residues. The V and J ends lost 5 bases and 1 base, in that order; junction bases with no gene match: 6. The germline CDR1 and CDR2 sequences are SGHRS and YFSETQ.

This clonotype was found many times. The rearrangement uses TRBV19 and TRBJ2-5; 9 bases agree with TRBD2. Germline CDR1 LNHDA, CDR2 SQIVND (reference sequence). V shed 2 bases, J shed 5 bases, and the junction held 12 bases outside the gene matches. CDR3 length: 17 residues. The CDR3 nucleotides are TGTGCCAGTAGTATAAATGGTGCGACTAGCGGATCGGAGACCCAGTACTTC. It translates to CASSINGATSGSETQYF.

There are many counts of this clonotype. The chain has TRBV7-3 and TRBJ2-5, with D possibly called TRBD1 or TRBD2 (6 bases each). Trimming left V 5 bases short and J 1 base short, with 8 bases between. The CDR3 length is 13 residues. Per the germline V gene, CDR1 is SGHTA and CDR2 is FQGTGA. CDR3 sequence reads: CASSKGGQETQYF. The CDR3 nucleotides are TGTGCCAGCAGCAAGGGGGGCCAAGAGACCCAGTACTTC.